Listed here are 12 T cell receptor beta chains from one sample, sequenced in a study of blood T cell repertoires in COVID-19. Some clones are missing from TCRdb's copy, which holds only in-frame ones; the method was immunoSEQ multiplex PCR. The data hold 85,000 to 130,000 clones, with more than 80% observed a single time. The sequencing sample was made of peripheral blood. Receptors originate from a man aged 55 to 69 with acute or convalescent COVID-19.

This chain joins TRBV19 and TRBJ2-4, with 8 bases fitting TRBD1. The CDR3 runs 18 residues. Germline CDR1 reads LNHDA; CDR2 reads SQIVND (reference sequence). V shed 5 bases, J shed 0 bases, and the junction held 12 bases outside the gene matches. CDR3 sequence (DNA): TGTGCCAGTAGTGCAGGGGGCTTAACGTCCAAAGCCAAAAACATTCAGTACTTC. Translated: CASSAGGLTSKAKNIQYF.

The chain couples TRBV28 to TRBJ2-5; 9 nucleotides line up with TRBD2. The CDR3 covers 14 residues. In germline, CDR1 is MDHEN, CDR2 SYDVKM. V shed 10 bases, J shed 1 base, and the junction held 7 bases outside the gene matches. Here the CDR3 DNA reads TGTGCCACCCTTCCTAGCGGGGTCCAAGAGACCCAGTACTTC. Protein sequence: CATLPSGVQETQYF.

This chain uses TRBV11-3 with TRBJ2-6; D is ambiguous. Germline V gene data show CDR1 as SGHNT and CDR2 as YENEEA. The CDR3 is 14 amino acids. Trimming left V 10 bases short and J 0 bases short, with 10 bases between. The CDR3 nucleotides are TGTGCCACCACCCACAGCTCTGGGGCCAACGTCCTGACTTTC. Encoded protein: CATTHSSGANVLTF. Based on the CDR3 plus reference TRBV11-3 and TRBJ2-6, the full variable domain is EAGVVQSPRYKIIEKKQPVAFWCNPISGHNTLYWYLQNLGQGPELLIRYENEEAVDDSQLPKDRFSAERLKGVDSTLKIQPAELGDSAVYLCATTHSSGANVLTFGAGSRLTVL.

This clone was picked up one time. The chain uses TRBV27 and TRBJ1-2, with a weak D call TRBD1 (5 bases). The germline V gene has CDR1 MNHEY and CDR2 SMNVEV (reference sequence). V was trimmed by 5 bases and J by 2 bases, leaving 9 bases between them. CDR3 length: 13 residues. CDR3 residues: CASSKQENYGYTF. CDR3 DNA sequence: TGTGCCAGCAGTAAACAGGAGAACTATGGCTACACCTTC.

This chain uses TRBV5-8 with TRBJ1-4; the D gene is possibly TRBD1 (5 bases). Trimming pared 4 bases from V and 13 bases from J, leaving 11 bases between. Germline V gene lookup returns CDR1 SGHTS and CDR2 YDEGEE. This CDR3 region has 11 residues. Here the CDR3 reads CASSPGGGLFF. Written as DNA, the CDR3 is TGTGCCAGCAGCCCGGGGGGGGGACTGTTTTTT.

V gene TRBV3-1 (or the pseudogene TRBV3-2) combines with J gene TRBJ2-7, with a tentative D call TRBD1 (5 bases). V gave up 1 base and J gave up 6 bases, with 13 bases separating them. Germline V CDR1 and CDR2: LGHDT, YNNKEL (reference sequence). This CDR3 is 14 amino acids long. CDR3 protein: CASSQGPKGIEQYV. The CDR3 DNA is TGTGCCAGCAGCCAAGGCCCAAAGGGGATCGAGCAGTACGTC.

This clone was detected once. The chain carries TRBV7-9 and TRBJ2-2; TRBD1 is a possible D gene (7 bases). Germline V gene lookup returns CDR1 SEHNR and CDR2 FQNEAQ (reference sequence). CDR3 size: 14 residues. The V end lost 3 bases, the J end lost 5 bases, and 10 bases lay between the germline ends. CDR3 protein: CASSLTGRTGELFF. The CDR3 bases are TGTGCCAGCAGCTTGACAGGGAGGACCGGGGAGCTGTTTTTT. The entire variable domain, with the rest obtained from reference TRBV7-9 and TRBJ2-2, is as follows: DTGVSQNPRHKITKRGQNVTFRCDPISEHNRLYWYRQTLGQGPEFLTYFQNEAQLEKSRLLSDRFSAERPKGSFSTLEIQRTEQGDSAMYLCASSLTGRTGELFFGEGSRLTVL.

The V and J genes are TRBV6-5 and TRBJ1-3; 8 positions match TRBD1. Germline V gives CDR1 MNHEY, CDR2 SVGAGI. J was trimmed by 1 base and V by 2 bases; bases with no gene match: 4. The CDR3 loop spans 16 amino acids. The CDR3 sequence is CASSYGTGSSGNTIYF. CDR3 nucleotides: TGTGCCAGCAGTTACGGGACAGGTTCTTCTGGAAACACCATATATTTT.

This clone was recorded only once. The V call is TRBV11-3, the J call TRBJ2-1; 10 nucleotides line up with TRBD2. Germline loops: CDR1 SGHNT, CDR2 YENEEA. The CDR3 runs to 16 residues. Trimming removed 3 bases from V and 9 bases from J; junction bases left unmatched: 11. Here the CDR3 reads CASSFQGAGGPVEQFF. For the CDR3, the DNA is TGTGCCAGCAGCTTCCAAGGAGCGGGAGGGCCTGTTGAGCAGTTCTTC.

This chain uses TRBV3-1 (or the pseudogene TRBV3-2) with TRBJ2-1; 13 positions agree with TRBD2. The CDR3 loop spans 15 amino acids. V shed 6 bases, J shed 8 bases, and the junction held 7 bases outside the gene matches. The germline gives CDR1 LGHDT, CDR2 YNNKEL (reference sequence). The chain's CDR3 is CASRQLAGGLHEQFF. DNA for the CDR3: TGTGCCAGCAGGCAACTAGCGGGAGGGTTGCATGAGCAGTTCTTC.

This clone was picked up one time. The rearrangement joins TRBV5-5 to TRBJ1-5; maybe TRBD1 (6 bases). V gave up 0 bases and J gave up 0 bases, with 7 bases separating them. The CDR3 covers 15 residues. The V gene's germline CDR1 is SGHKS and CDR2 YYEKEE (reference sequence). CDR3 in DNA: TGTGCCAGCAGCTTGGACAGGGTTAGCAATCAGCCCCAGCATTTT. It specifies CASSLDRVSNQPQHF.

The chain recombines TRBV5-5 with TRBJ2-5, with unresolved D. The CDR3 sequence is 12 residues long. CDR1 SGHKS and CDR2 YYEKEE come from the germline V gene (reference sequence). With 0 bases removed from V and 5 bases from J, the gap between germline ends came to 5 bases. In DNA, the CDR3 is TGTGCCAGCAGCTTGGCTAGGGAGACCCAGTACTTC. This codes for CASSLARETQYF. The complete variable domain, with remaining parts taken from reference TRBV5-5 and TRBJ2-5, reads DAGVTQSPTHLIKTRGQQVTLRCSPISGHKSVSWYQQVLGQGPQFIFQYYEKEERGRGNFPDRFSARQFPNYSSELNVNALLLGDSALYLCASSLARETQYFGPGTRLLVL.